This T cell receptor beta chain came from a study of blood T cells in healthy people across ages. This CDR3 comprises 16 residues. Germline V gives CDR1 SGDLS, CDR2 YYNGEE. V gave up 4 bases and J gave up 2 bases, with 15 bases separating them. Next came a second PCR, run for about 6 to 12 cycles, which used a sample-barcoded 5' primer along with a J-beta primer mix. Each CDR3 protein gets one entry after TCRdb re-called the 5' RACE reads with MiXCR. This table holds 800,000 or so distinct CDR3 sequences, 60% to 80% found once. The specimen was blood. This clonotype originated in a man under 40 in good health. The V gene is TRBV9, the J gene TRBJ2-2; D call uncertain. The CDR3 region has the DNA TGTGCCAGCAGCACTGCGGACCCTCACAACACCGGGGAGCTGTTTTTT. Translated: CASSTADPHNTGELFF.